The clone carrying this T cell receptor beta chain was found a few times. Individuals drawn from 24 US areas were roughly 18 to 89 years old. Self-reported history from a screening survey and questionnaire set each donor's cohort. Deletions cut 3 bases from V and 1 base from J, with 6 bases between. Germline loops: CDR1 KGHDR, CDR2 SFDVKD. The CDR3 sequence is 13 residues long. The data are from a study of blood T cell repertoires in COVID-19. The overall study: PBMCs, B-cell-depleted T cells, or T cells were the source of the cDNA or gDNA that made up the material.

Here immunoSEQ multiplex PCR was the method, and the copy in TCRdb shows in-frame clones only, minus some. The data hold 250,000 to 300,000 clones, with over 85% observed a single time. The sample taken for sequencing was PBMCs or T cells enriched from blood (not recorded which). The chain links TRBV24-1 to TRBJ2-7; D remains unclear. The source of this sequence is a woman aged 45-65 years who had been exposed to COVID-19. The CDR3 DNA reads as TGTGCCACCAGTGATCCAACATCCTACGAGCAGTACTTC. Translating gives CATSDPTSYEQYF.